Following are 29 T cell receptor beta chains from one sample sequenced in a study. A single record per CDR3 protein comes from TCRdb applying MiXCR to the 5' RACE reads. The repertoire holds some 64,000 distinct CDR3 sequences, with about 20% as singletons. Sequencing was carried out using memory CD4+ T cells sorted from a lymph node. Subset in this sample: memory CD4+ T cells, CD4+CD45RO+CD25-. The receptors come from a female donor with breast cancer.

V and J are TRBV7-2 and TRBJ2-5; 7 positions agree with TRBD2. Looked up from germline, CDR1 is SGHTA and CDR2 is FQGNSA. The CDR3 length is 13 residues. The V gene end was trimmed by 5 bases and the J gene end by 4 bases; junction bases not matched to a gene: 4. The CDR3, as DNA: TGTGCCAGCAGCCCCGGGGGGACAGAGACCCAGTACTTC. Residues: CASSPGGTETQYF.

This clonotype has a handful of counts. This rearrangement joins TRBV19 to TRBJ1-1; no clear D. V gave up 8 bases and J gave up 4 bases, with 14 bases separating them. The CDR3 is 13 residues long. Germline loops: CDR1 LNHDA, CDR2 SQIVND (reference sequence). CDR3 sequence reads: CASSRMDRTEAFF. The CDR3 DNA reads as TGTGCCAGTTCAAGGATGGACCGCACTGAAGCTTTCTTT.

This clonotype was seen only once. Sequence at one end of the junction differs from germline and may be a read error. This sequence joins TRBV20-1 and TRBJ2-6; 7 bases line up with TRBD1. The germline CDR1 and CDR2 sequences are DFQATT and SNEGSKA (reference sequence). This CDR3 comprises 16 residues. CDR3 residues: CSASGDRSSKANVLTF. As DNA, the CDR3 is TGCAGTGCTAGTGGGGACAGATCGTCTAAGGCCAACGTCCTGACCTTC.

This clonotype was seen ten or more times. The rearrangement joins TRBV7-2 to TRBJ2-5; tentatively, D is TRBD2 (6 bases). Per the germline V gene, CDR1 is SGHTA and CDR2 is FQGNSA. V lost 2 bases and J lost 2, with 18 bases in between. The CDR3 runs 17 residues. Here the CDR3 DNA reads TGTGCCAGCAGCTTACAGGGAGGTCGGGCGGTACAAGAGACCCAGTACTTC. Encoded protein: CASSLQGGRAVQETQYF.

This CDR3 reads CASSVGLAVYEQYF. The CDR3 nucleotides are TGTGCCAGCAGTGTGGGGCTAGCGGTGTACGAGCAGTACTTC. The rearrangement uses TRBV2 and TRBJ2-7; 7 positions match TRBD2. The CDR3 is made up of 14 amino acids. Germline V CDR1 and CDR2: SNHLY, FYNNEI. Germline trimming cut 4 bases from V and 4 bases from J; bases unmatched to any gene: 7. The full variable domain, in which reference TRBV2 and TRBJ2-7 provide the parts outside the CDR3, is EPEVTQTPSHQVTQMGQEVILRCVPISNHLYFYWYRQILGQKVEFLVSFYNNEISEKSEIFDDQFSVERPDGSNFTLKIRSTKLEDSAMYFCASSVGLAVYEQYFGPGTRLTVT.

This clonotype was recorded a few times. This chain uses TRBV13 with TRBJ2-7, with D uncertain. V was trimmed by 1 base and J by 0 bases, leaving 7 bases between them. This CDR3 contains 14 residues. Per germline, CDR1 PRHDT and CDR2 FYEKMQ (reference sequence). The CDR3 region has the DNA TGTGCCAGCAGCTTAGTCAGGCGCTCCTACGAGCAGTACTTC. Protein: CASSLVRRSYEQYF.

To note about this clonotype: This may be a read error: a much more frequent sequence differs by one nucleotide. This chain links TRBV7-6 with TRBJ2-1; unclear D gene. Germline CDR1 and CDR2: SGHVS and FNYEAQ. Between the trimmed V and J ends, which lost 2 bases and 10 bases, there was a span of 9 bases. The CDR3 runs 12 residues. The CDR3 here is CASSLTTEEQFF. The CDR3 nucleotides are TGTGCCAGCAGCTTAACCACGGAAGAGCAGTTCTTC.

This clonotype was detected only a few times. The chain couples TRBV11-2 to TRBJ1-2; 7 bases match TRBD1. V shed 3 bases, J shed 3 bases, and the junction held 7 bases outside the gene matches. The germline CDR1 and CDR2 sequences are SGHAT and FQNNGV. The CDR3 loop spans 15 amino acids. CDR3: CASSLGDSWDYGYTF. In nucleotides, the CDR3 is TGTGCCAGCAGCTTGGGGGACAGTTGGGACTATGGCTACACCTTC. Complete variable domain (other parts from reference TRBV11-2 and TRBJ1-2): EAGVAQSPRYKIIEKRQSVAFWCNPISGHATLYWYQQILGQGPKLLIQFQNNGVVDDSQLPKDRFSAERLKGVDSTLKIQPAKLEDSAVYLCASSLGDSWDYGYTFGSGTRLTVV.

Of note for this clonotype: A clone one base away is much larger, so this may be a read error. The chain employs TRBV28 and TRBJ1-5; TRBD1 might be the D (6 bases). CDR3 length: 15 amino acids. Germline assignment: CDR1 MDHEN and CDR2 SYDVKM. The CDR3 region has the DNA TGTGCCATCCAGGAGGGGGGGCGGGTAAATCGGCCCCAGCATTTT. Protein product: CAIQEGGRVNRPQHF.

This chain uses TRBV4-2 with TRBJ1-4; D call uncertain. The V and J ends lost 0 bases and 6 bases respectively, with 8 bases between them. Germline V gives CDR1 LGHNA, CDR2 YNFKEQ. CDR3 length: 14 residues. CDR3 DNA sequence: TGTGCCAGCAGCCAAGAGGGGATGCATGAAAAACTGTTTTTT. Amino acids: CASSQEGMHEKLFF.

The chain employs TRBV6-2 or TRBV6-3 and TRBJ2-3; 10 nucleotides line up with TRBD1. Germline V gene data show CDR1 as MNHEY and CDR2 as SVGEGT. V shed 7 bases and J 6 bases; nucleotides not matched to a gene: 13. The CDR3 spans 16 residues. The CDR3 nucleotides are TGTGCCAGCATCGAGAGGCCGGACAGGGGGATGGATACGCAGTATTTT. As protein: CASIERPDRGMDTQYF.

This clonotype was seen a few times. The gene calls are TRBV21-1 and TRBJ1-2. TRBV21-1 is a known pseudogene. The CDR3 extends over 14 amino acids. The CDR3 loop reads CASSFKEGSYGYTF. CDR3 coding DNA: TGTGCCAGCAGCTTTAAGGAGGGAAGCTATGGCTACACCTTC.

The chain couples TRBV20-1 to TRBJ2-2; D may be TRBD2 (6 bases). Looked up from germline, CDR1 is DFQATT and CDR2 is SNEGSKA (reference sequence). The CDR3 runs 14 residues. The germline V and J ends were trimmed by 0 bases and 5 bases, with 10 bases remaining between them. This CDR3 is CSARDPAGTGELFF. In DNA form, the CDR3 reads TGCAGTGCTAGAGATCCGGCGGGAACCGGGGAGCTGTTTTTT.

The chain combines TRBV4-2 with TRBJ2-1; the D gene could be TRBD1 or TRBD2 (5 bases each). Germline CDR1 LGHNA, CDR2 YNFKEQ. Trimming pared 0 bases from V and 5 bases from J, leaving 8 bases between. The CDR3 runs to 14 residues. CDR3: CASSQEGRNNEQFF. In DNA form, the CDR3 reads TGTGCCAGCAGCCAAGAGGGACGCAACAATGAGCAGTTCTTC.

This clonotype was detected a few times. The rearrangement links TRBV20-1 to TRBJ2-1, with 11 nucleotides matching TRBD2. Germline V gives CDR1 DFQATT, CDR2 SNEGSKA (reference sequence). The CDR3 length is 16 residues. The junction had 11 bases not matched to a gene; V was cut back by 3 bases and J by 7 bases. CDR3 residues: CSARDASGGFGNEQFF. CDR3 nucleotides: TGCAGTGCTAGGGACGCTAGCGGGGGGTTCGGAAATGAGCAGTTCTTC.

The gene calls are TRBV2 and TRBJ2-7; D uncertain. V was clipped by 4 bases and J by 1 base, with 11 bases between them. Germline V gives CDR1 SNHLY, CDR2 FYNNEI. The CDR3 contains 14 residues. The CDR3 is CASSGPITSYEQYF. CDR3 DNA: TGTGCCAGCAGTGGACCCATCACGTCCTACGAGCAGTACTTC. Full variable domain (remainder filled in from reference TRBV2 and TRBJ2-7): EPEVTQTPSHQVTQMGQEVILRCVPISNHLYFYWYRQILGQKVEFLVSFYNNEISEKSEIFDDQFSVERPDGSNFTLKIRSTKLEDSAMYFCASSGPITSYEQYFGPGTRLTVT.

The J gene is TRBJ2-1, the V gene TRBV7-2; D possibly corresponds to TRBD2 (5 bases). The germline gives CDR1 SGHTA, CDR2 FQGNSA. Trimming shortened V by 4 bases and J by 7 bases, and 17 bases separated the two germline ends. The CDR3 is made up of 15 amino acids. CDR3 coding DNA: TGTGCCAGCAGCTCCCGGGAAGTGCAAAGTAATGAGCAGTTCTTC. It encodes CASSSREVQSNEQFF.

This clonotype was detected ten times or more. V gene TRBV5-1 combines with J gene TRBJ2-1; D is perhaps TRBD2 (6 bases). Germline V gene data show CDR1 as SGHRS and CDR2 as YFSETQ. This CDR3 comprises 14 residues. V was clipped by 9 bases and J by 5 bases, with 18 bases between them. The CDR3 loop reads CATRSGLHDNEQFF. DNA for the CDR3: TGCGCCACGCGTTCGGGACTTCACGACAATGAGCAGTTCTTC.

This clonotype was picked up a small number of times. This CDR3 reads CAVGTEYTEAFF. The CDR3 bases are TGTGCCGTGGGGACGGAGTACACTGAAGCTTTCTTT. The rearrangement links TRBV10-3 to TRBJ1-1; D might be TRBD1 (5 bases). The CDR3 loop spans 12 amino acids. Trimming took 11 bases from V and 3 from J, leaving 13 bases between them. Germline values: CDR1 ENHRY, CDR2 SYGVKD.

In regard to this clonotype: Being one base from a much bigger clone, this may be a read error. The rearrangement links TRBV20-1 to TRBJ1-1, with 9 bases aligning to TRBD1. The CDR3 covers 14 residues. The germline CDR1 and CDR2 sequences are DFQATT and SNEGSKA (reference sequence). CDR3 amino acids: CSAQALDRGDEALF. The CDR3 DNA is TGCAGTGCTCAAGCCTTGGACAGGGGCGATGAAGCTCTCTTT.

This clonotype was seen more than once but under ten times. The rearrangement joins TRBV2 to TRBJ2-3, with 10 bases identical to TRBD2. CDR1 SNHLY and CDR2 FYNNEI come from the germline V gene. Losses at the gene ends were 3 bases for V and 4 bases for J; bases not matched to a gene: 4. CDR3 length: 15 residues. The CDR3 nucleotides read TGTGCCAGCAGTGACGTAGCGGGAGGAGCAGATACGCAGTATTTT. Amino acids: CASSDVAGGADTQYF.

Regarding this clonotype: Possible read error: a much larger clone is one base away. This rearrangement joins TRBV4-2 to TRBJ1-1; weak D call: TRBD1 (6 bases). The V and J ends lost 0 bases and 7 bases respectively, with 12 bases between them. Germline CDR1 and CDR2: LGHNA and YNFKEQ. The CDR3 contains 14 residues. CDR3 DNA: TGTGCCAGCAGCCAAGATGTAGGGGGACGTGAAGCTTTCTTT. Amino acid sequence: CASSQDVGGREAFF.

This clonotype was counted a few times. CDR3 sequence: CASSGSGEETQYF. CDR3 bases: TGCGCCAGCAGCGGTTCGGGGGAAGAGACCCAGTACTTC. The chain combines TRBV5-1 with TRBJ2-5; tentatively, D is TRBD2 (6 bases). The length of the CDR3 is 13 residues. Trimming took off 4 bases at V and 3 bases at J, with 10 bases between the two ends. CDR1 is SGHRS and CDR2 is YFSETQ in the germline V gene.

The CDR3, as DNA: TGTGCCAGCAGCTTACAGAAGGGTGATTCACCCCTCCACTTT. It translates to CASSLQKGDSPLHF. The J gene is TRBJ1-6, the V gene TRBV7-3; no clear D gene. Deletions cut 2 bases from V and 8 bases from J, with 10 bases between. The germline V gene has CDR1 SGHTA and CDR2 FQGTGA. This CDR3 comprises 14 residues. Combining the CDR3 with reference TRBV7-3 and TRBJ1-6 gives the whole variable domain GAGVSQTPSNKVTEKGKYVELRCDPISGHTALYWYRQSLGQGPEFLIYFQGTGAADDSGLPNDRFFAVRPEGSVSTLKIQRTERGDSAVYLCASSLQKGDSPLHFGNGTRLTVT.

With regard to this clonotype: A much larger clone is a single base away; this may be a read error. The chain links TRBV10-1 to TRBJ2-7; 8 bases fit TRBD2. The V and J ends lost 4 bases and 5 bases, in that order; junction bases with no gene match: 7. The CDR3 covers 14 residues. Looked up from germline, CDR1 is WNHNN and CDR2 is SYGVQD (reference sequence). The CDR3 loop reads CASSAAGAVHEQYF. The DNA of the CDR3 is TGCGCCAGCAGTGCAGCGGGAGCCGTCCACGAGCAGTACTTC.

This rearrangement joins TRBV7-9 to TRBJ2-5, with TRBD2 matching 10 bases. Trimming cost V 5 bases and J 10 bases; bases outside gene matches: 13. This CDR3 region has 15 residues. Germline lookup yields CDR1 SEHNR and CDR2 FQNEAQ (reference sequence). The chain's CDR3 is CASSLTLAGTGDQYF. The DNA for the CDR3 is TGTGCCAGCAGCCTCACACTAGCGGGGACGGGGGACCAGTACTTC.

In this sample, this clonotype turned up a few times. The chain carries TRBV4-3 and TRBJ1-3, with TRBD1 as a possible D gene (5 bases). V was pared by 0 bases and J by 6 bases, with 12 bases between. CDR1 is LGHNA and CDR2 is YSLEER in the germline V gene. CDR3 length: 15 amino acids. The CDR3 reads CASSQDLDTANTIYF. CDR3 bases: TGCGCCAGCAGCCAAGATCTGGACACCGCAAACACCATATATTTT.

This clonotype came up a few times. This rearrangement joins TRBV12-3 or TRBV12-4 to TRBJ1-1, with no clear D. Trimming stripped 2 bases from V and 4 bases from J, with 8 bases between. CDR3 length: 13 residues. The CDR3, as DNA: TGTGCCAGCAGTTTATCGGCTGGCACTGAAGCTTTCTTT. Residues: CASSLSAGTEAFF.

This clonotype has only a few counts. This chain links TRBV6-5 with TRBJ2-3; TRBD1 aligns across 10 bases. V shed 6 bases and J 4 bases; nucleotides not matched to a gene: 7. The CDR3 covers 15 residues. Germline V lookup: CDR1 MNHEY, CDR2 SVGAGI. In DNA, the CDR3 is TGTGCCAGCAGAACCGGGACAGGGGTATCAGATACGCAGTATTTT. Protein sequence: CASRTGTGVSDTQYF.